This T cell receptor beta chain was documented in a study of T cells in tumors after PD-1 blockade. About the study: Excluded were patients with checkpoint blockade, immunosuppressants, or radiotherapy or other anti-cancer therapy within 4 weeks. Mean per blood sample: about 110,000 templates (roughly 22,000-270,000), some 34,000 unique clonotypes. Findings and caveats of the study: About 40% of tumor TCR clonotypes were also found in blood.

Regarding this clone: Its antigen is unidentified.

This table comes from immunoSEQ multiplex PCR, and its TCRdb copy is limited to in-frame clones, with some not included. The repertoire consists of approximately 63,000 clones, with approximately 74% occurring once and the leading ten covering around 5%. The starting material was PBMCs, obtained after anti-PD-1 treatment. The TCR comes from a human donor with basal cell carcinoma.

The DNA of the CDR3 is TGTGCCAGCAGCCTTTCCTATGTTTCTAGCGGGGGGTATGACAATGAGCAGTTCTTC. Amino acid sequence: CASSLSYVSSGGYDNEQFF. The J gene is TRBJ2-1, the V gene TRBV3-1 (or the pseudogene TRBV3-2), with 11 bases matching TRBD2. V trimming: 4 bases; J trimming: 5 bases; junction bases outside the gene matches: 16. The CDR3 length is 19 residues. CDR1 LGHDT and CDR2 YNNKEL come from the germline V gene (reference sequence).